These T cell receptor beta chains were read from a single sample in a study of identical twins. A single record per CDR3 protein comes from TCRdb applying MiXCR to the 5' RACE reads. Among some 240,000 distinct CDR3 sequences listed, about 8% were seen once. The sample was also reused in another study, on yellow fever vaccine responses in identical twins.

The sample taken for sequencing was CD8+ T cells sorted from blood. The receptors here all came from a woman between 18 and 29 years old in good health. CDR3s include the opening cysteine and the closing phenylalanine or tryptophan. The D gene is left open where the match is weak. Not all rows give a size; the values are once, few, many and, for expanded clones, a class.

clone size,V gene,D gene,J gene,CDR3 protein,CDR3 DNA
.,TRBV28,.,TRBJ2-1,CASSFKAWVHEQFF,TGTGCCAGCAGTTTTAAGGCGTGGGTCCATGAGCAGTTCTTC
.,TRBV15,.,TRBJ2-5,CATSRGGDHQYF,TGTGCCACCAGCAGAGGGGGGGACCACCAGTACTTC
few,TRBV11-2,TRBD2,TRBJ2-7,CASSPGTSGGPLSYEQYF,TGTGCCAGCAGCCCGGGGACTAGCGGGGGTCCCCTATCCTACGAGCAGTACTTC
many,TRBV6-2/TRBV6-3,TRBD2,TRBJ2-2,CASSAGDTGELFF,TGTGCCAGCTCGGCGGGGGACACCGGGGAGCTGTTTTTT
.,TRBV4-3,TRBD2,TRBJ2-7,CASSQTLAGGREQYF,TGCGCCAGCAGCCAAACACTAGCGGGAGGGAGGGAGCAGTACTTC
few,TRBV6-1,.,TRBJ2-7,CASSDGQFEFYEQYF,TGTGCCAGCAGTGACGGACAGTTTGAATTCTACGAGCAGTACTTC
many,TRBV4-2,.,TRBJ1-5,CASSQEWGNQPQHF,TGTGCCAGCAGCCAAGAGTGGGGGAATCAGCCCCAGCATTTT
.,TRBV12-3/TRBV12-4,.,TRBJ2-5,CASSSWENLSEETQYF,TGTGCCAGCAGTTCATGGGAAAACCTATCCGAGGAGACCCAGTACTTC
many,TRBV2,.,TRBJ2-3,CASSGPDWEDDTQYF,TGTGCCAGCAGTGGTCCCGACTGGGAGGATGATACGCAGTATTTT
few,TRBV7-8,TRBD1,TRBJ2-7,CASSLTGIPYEQYF,TGTGCCAGCAGCCTGACAGGGATTCCCTACGAGCAGTACTTC
few,TRBV12-3/TRBV12-4,.,TRBJ1-2,CASSLNANYGYTF,TGTGCCAGCAGTTTGAACGCTAACTATGGCTACACCTTC